This T cell receptor (beta chain) derives from a study of T cell responses to AZD1222 COVID-19 vaccine. The CDR3 extends over 12 amino acids. The V and J ends lost 3 bases and 8 bases respectively, with 10 bases between them. In germline, CDR1 is MNHEY, CDR2 SVGEGT. Generated by immunoSEQ multiplex PCR, the TCRdb table keeps only in-frame clones and is missing some. The sample has 150,000 to 200,000 clones; approximately 94% are singletons. Here the sequenced sample was peripheral blood, taken 28 days after the second AZD1222 dose. The source is an adult who received the AZD1222 COVID-19 vaccine. The chain joins TRBV6-2 or TRBV6-3 to TRBJ1-2; D is unresolved. The CDR3 region has the DNA TGTGCCAGCAGTTATCCCCACTGGGGCTACACCTTC. The encoded protein is CASSYPHWGYTF.